The 31 T cell receptor beta chains presented below share a single source sample, sequenced in a study of cytomegalovirus exposure and HLA in healthy donors (dated by TCRdb to 2015 to 2018). The library was prepared using the immunoSEQ multiplex PCR assay. A mixture of 60 forward primers for TCR Vbeta segments and 13 reverse primers for TCR Jbeta segments was used in the multiplex PCR. This is the immuneACCESS table as TCRdb keeps it, with only in-frame sequences that have V and J called. A part of the clones is gone; compared with another copy, unresolved V genes explain less than half, and the rest is unexplained. Across this sample there are roughly 120,000 clones, with over 70% seen only once. The ten most abundant clones make up 1.6% of the sample. The sequencing input was PBMCs. These receptors were collected from a young woman in good health and CMV-seronegative.

This chain joins TRBV9 and TRBJ1-2; TRBD1 might be the D (5 bases). The germline V and J ends were trimmed by 4 bases and 4 bases, with 14 bases remaining between them. In germline, CDR1 is SGDLS, CDR2 YYNGEE. The length of the CDR3 is 14 residues. The DNA of the CDR3 is TGTGCCAGCAGCATTACACAGGAGATCTATGGCTACACCTTC. Amino acid sequence: CASSITQEIYGYTF.

The rearrangement joins TRBV5-6 to TRBJ1-1, with D possibly matching TRBD1 (6 bases). The CDR3 spans 14 residues. Germline V gene sequence: CDR1 SGHDT, CDR2 YYEEEE. Trimming shortened V by 3 bases and J by 7 bases, and 16 bases separated the two germline ends. The CDR3 nucleotides are TGTGCCAGCAGCTCGGAAGGGGGTAGGGGTGAAGCTTTCTTT. Translation gives CASSSEGGRGEAFF.

The sample holds a few counts of this clone. Here the CDR3 reads CASSSSIRSGEQYF. In nucleotides, the CDR3 is TGTGCCAGCAGCTCCTCAATTCGATCGGGGGAGCAGTACTTC. The chain is built from TRBV13 and TRBJ2-7; D might be TRBD2 (5 bases). The V and J ends lost 4 bases and 7 bases respectively, with 17 bases between them. The CDR3 has 14 residues. Germline V gene data show CDR1 as PRHDT and CDR2 as FYEKMQ (reference sequence).

The rearrangement uses TRBV7-9 and TRBJ1-6; D is unclear. Trimming left V 4 bases short and J 10 bases short, with 11 bases between. The CDR3 consists of 13 residues. Germline values: CDR1 SEHNR, CDR2 FQNEAQ (reference sequence). The DNA of the CDR3 is TGTGCCAGCAGCTCATCGGTGCAATCACCCCTCCACTTT. Its translation: CASSSSVQSPLHF.

This rearrangement joins TRBV7-9 to TRBJ2-1, with a possible D match to TRBD1 (6 bases). Trimming removed 3 bases from V and 9 bases from J, with 9 bases in between. The germline V gene encodes CDR1 SEHNR and CDR2 FQNEAQ (reference sequence). This CDR3 contains 12 residues. This chain's CDR3 is CASSFGQFEQFF. The CDR3 coding sequence is TGTGCCAGCAGCTTCGGACAGTTTGAGCAGTTCTTC. Variable domain in full (rest from reference TRBV7-9 and TRBJ2-1): DTGVSQNPRHKITKRGQNVTFRCDPISEHNRLYWYRQTLGQGPEFLTYFQNEAQLEKSRLLSDRFSAERPKGSFSTLEIQRTEQGDSAMYLCASSFGQFEQFFGPGTRLTVL.

This clone occurred a few times. This chain connects TRBV28 to TRBJ1-5; the D gene is possibly TRBD1 (5 bases). The CDR3 runs 13 residues. Germline-derived CDR1 and CDR2 are MDHEN and SYDVKM. V was trimmed by 10 bases and J by 5 bases, leaving 15 bases between them. The CDR3 DNA reads TGTGCCACCGAGTGGGGGGAGGATCAGCCCCAGCATTTT. It specifies CATEWGEDQPQHF. Filled out from reference TRBV28 and TRBJ1-5, the complete variable domain reads DVKVTQSSRYLVKRTGEKVFLECVQDMDHENMFWYRQDPGLGLRLIYFSYDVKMKEKGDIPEGYSVSREKKERFSLILESASTNQTSMYLCATEWGEDQPQHFGDGTRLSIL.

V is TRBV6-5 and J is TRBJ2-7, with a tentative D call TRBD1 (5 bases). The CDR3 spans 14 residues. V was trimmed by 0 bases and J by 3 bases, leaving 9 bases between them. Germline values: CDR1 MNHEY, CDR2 SVGAGI. CDR3 bases: TGTGCCAGCAGTTACTCAGACAGAAACTACGAGCAGTACTTC. Its protein is CASSYSDRNYEQYF.

The chain combines TRBV29-1 with TRBJ1-2, with 7 bases that match TRBD1. This CDR3 is built from 17 residues. The trim removed 4 bases at V and 0 bases at J, leaving 14 bases unmatched. Germline lookup yields CDR1 SQVTM and CDR2 ANQGSEA. The DNA of the CDR3 is TGCAGCGTTGGAGGGCGGGACAGCTCGCTAGCTAACTATGGCTACACCTTC. Translating it yields CSVGGRDSSLANYGYTF.

The chain combines TRBV19 with TRBJ1-5; no reliable D call. The CDR3 spans 11 residues. Germline V CDR1 and CDR2: LNHDA, SQIVND (reference sequence). Trimming removed 9 bases from V and 5 bases from J, with 8 bases in between. In DNA form, the CDR3 reads TGTGCCAGGGGGAGGGATCAGCCCCAGCATTTT. It is translated as CARGRDQPQHF.

This chain uses TRBV5-1 with TRBJ2-7; TRBD1 matches at 8 bases. The germline CDR1 and CDR2 sequences are SGHRS and YFSETQ. V shed 4 bases, J shed 3 bases, and the junction held 6 bases outside the gene matches. CDR3 length: 14 residues. The CDR3 bases are TGCGCCAGCAGCCTGGGGGACAGGAGCTACGAGCAGTACTTC. This encodes CASSLGDRSYEQYF.

The DNA for the CDR3 is TGTGCCAGCAGTTTCAGAGGGATTCAGCCCCAGCATTTT. Translating it yields CASSFRGIQPQHF. The chain employs TRBV28 and TRBJ1-5; D ambiguous. Trimming stripped 3 bases from V and 6 bases from J, with 9 bases between. This CDR3 is 13 amino acids long. The germline CDR1 and CDR2 sequences are MDHEN and SYDVKM.

This clone was counted a few times. V is TRBV28 and J is TRBJ1-5, with D tentatively TRBD1 (6 bases). The length of the CDR3 is 15 residues. Trimming cost V 4 bases and J 3 bases, with 13 bases left between them. CDR1 is MDHEN and CDR2 is SYDVKM in the germline V gene. The CDR3 region has the DNA TGTGCCAGCAGTTCCCCCGGACAGTACAATCAGCCCCAGCATTTT. Translated, it gives CASSSPGQYNQPQHF.

DNA of the CDR3: TGTGCCAGCAGGACCCTAGCGGGGGGGCTGGGTGAGCAGTTCTTC. It is translated as CASRTLAGGLGEQFF. The chain has TRBV27 and TRBJ2-1; the match to TRBD2 covers 12 bases. The J segment lost 9 bases and the V segment lost 6 bases, leaving 9 bases of the junction unmatched. The V gene's germline CDR1 is MNHEY and CDR2 SMNVEV (reference sequence). The CDR3 has 15 amino acids.

The chain joins TRBV19 to TRBJ1-5; D gene unclear. CDR3 length: 14 amino acids. Trimming left V 5 bases short and J 0 bases short, with 8 bases between. The germline gives CDR1 LNHDA, CDR2 SQIVND (reference sequence). In DNA, the CDR3 is TGTGCCAGTAGTGGCAGTCATAGCAATCAGCCCCAGCATTTT. Amino acid sequence: CASSGSHSNQPQHF.

The chain has TRBV5-5 and TRBJ2-5, with 9 bases identical to TRBD2. This CDR3 comprises 14 residues. The trim removed 4 bases at V and 3 bases at J, leaving 4 bases unmatched. Germline assignment: CDR1 SGHKS and CDR2 YYEKEE (reference sequence). The CDR3 protein is CASSPGLAKETQYF. CDR3 DNA: TGTGCCAGCAGCCCGGGACTAGCCAAAGAGACCCAGTACTTC.

The chain is built from TRBV6-1 and TRBJ1-5; 7 bases are a match to TRBD1. The V gene's germline CDR1 is MNHNS and CDR2 SASEGT. V lost 2 bases to trimming and J lost 4 bases; unmatched junction nucleotides: 5. The CDR3 runs to 15 residues. The CDR3 nucleotides read TGTGCCAGCAGTGAAACCGGCAGGGGGAATCAGCCCCAGCATTTT. It is translated as CASSETGRGNQPQHF.

The chain recombines TRBV28 with TRBJ1-5; 8 bases map to TRBD1. CDR1 and CDR2 (germline): MDHEN, SYDVKM. The CDR3 sequence is 17 residues long. Trimming cost V 3 bases and J 4 bases; bases outside gene matches: 11. CDR3 sequence reads: CASSFHPGGALNQPQHF. CDR3 coding DNA: TGTGCCAGCAGTTTTCACCCAGGGGGCGCACTGAATCAGCCCCAGCATTTT.

This clone has a handful of counts. V and J are TRBV5-1 and TRBJ2-1; tentative D call: TRBD1 (6 bases). This CDR3 has 16 residues. Germline CDR1 and CDR2: SGHRS and YFSETQ. Between the trimmed V and J ends, which lost 4 bases and 2 bases, there was a span of 16 bases. The CDR3 DNA sequence: TGCGCCAGCAGCAGGGAGTCAGGGGCTCCCTACAATGAGCAGTTCTTC. It codes for CASSRESGAPYNEQFF.

V usage is TRBV5-6 and J usage is TRBJ1-1; D gene unclear. Trimming pared 6 bases from V and 0 bases from J, leaving 9 bases between. The germline CDR1 and CDR2 sequences are SGHDT and YYEEEE. This CDR3 comprises 13 residues. For the CDR3, the DNA is TGTGCCAGCAACGTTCTATTGAACACTGAAGCTTTCTTT. Translation gives CASNVLLNTEAFF.

Only a few counts were recorded for this clone. This rearrangement joins TRBV27 to TRBJ2-2, with 8 positions matching TRBD1. The junction had 11 bases not matched to a gene; V was cut back by 5 bases and J by 3 bases. The CDR3 has 17 residues. Germline CDR1 reads MNHEY; CDR2 reads SMNVEV (reference sequence). For the CDR3, the DNA is TGTGCCAGCAGTCTAGGGCAGGGGACAGGTTACACCGGGGAGCTGTTTTTT. It specifies CASSLGQGTGYTGELFF.

This clone was recorded once. This chain links TRBV19 with TRBJ1-2; D unclear. Trimming pared 7 bases from V and 4 bases from J, leaving 16 bases between. Germline CDR1 reads LNHDA; CDR2 reads SQIVND (reference sequence). The CDR3 runs 14 residues. Here the CDR3 reads CASNFRGSGYGYTF. As DNA, the CDR3 is TGTGCCAGTAACTTCCGAGGGTCGGGCTATGGCTACACCTTC.

This clone was seen a single time. The chain employs TRBV4-1 and TRBJ1-1; TRBD1 might be the D (5 bases). The V end lost 1 base, the J end lost 0 bases, and 9 bases lay between the germline ends. This CDR3 is 15 amino acids long. The germline gives CDR1 MGHRA, CDR2 YSYEKL. The CDR3 protein is CASSQVGALNTEAFF. CDR3 DNA sequence: TGCGCCAGCAGCCAAGTAGGGGCCCTGAACACTGAAGCTTTCTTT.

The rearrangement links TRBV2 to TRBJ2-7; 9 nucleotides line up with TRBD1. In germline, CDR1 is SNHLY, CDR2 FYNNEI. This CDR3 has 17 residues. Trimming took 5 bases from V and 3 from J; bases not matched to a gene: 14. The CDR3 nucleotides are TGTGCCAGCAGTCTTAAGGGTCCTGGGGACAGGGTCTACGAGCAGTACTTC. This sequence encodes CASSLKGPGDRVYEQYF.

This clone was counted a single time. CDR3 nucleotides: TGTGCCAGCAGCACGACAGGGAGATGGGCTGAAGCTTTCTTT. Amino acid sequence: CASSTTGRWAEAFF. The rearrangement uses TRBV7-9 and TRBJ1-1; 7 bases are shared with TRBD1. Per the germline V gene, CDR1 is SEHNR and CDR2 is FQNEAQ (reference sequence). With V trimmed by 5 bases and J by 6 bases, 9 bases remained unmatched. This CDR3 is built from 14 residues. The whole variable domain, remainder taken from reference TRBV7-9 and TRBJ1-1, is DTGVSQNPRHKITKRGQNVTFRCDPISEHNRLYWYRQTLGQGPEFLTYFQNEAQLEKSRLLSDRFSAERPKGSFSTLEIQRTEQGDSAMYLCASSTTGRWAEAFFGQGTRLTVV.

This clone was counted a few times. This chain connects TRBV7-6 to TRBJ1-5; 9 bases fit TRBD1. CDR3 length: 19 residues. With 6 bases clipped from V and 6 bases from J, the junction kept 21 bases outside the gene matches. The germline V gene has CDR1 SGHVS and CDR2 FNYEAQ. The CDR3 protein is CASSSSPSLDRGRVQPQHF. CDR3 bases: TGTGCCAGCAGTTCTTCACCGTCACTGGACAGGGGTAGGGTTCAGCCCCAGCATTTT.

The chain couples TRBV6-5 to TRBJ1-1; 10 bases agree with TRBD1. The CDR3 covers 12 residues. Germline trimming cut 9 bases from V and 4 bases from J; bases unmatched to any gene: 2. Germline V lookup: CDR1 MNHEY, CDR2 SVGAGI. For the CDR3, the DNA is TGTGCCAGTGGACAGGGGGGCACTGAAGCTTTCTTT. Protein product: CASGQGGTEAFF.

This chain joins TRBV6-5 and TRBJ1-1; 9 bases are a match to TRBD1. In germline, CDR1 is MNHEY, CDR2 SVGAGI. The junction had 6 bases not matched to a gene; V was cut back by 4 bases and J by 6 bases. The CDR3 is made up of 14 amino acids. Here the CDR3 reads CASSFRDRVAEAFF. CDR3 nucleotides: TGTGCCAGCAGTTTCCGGGACAGGGTCGCTGAAGCTTTCTTT.

The chain is built from TRBV29-1 and TRBJ2-7; D possibly corresponds to TRBD2 (6 bases). The V and J ends lost 5 bases and 6 bases respectively, with 14 bases between them. CDR3 length: 12 amino acids. CDR1 is SQVTM, CDR2 ANQGSEA, per germline. DNA for the CDR3: TGCAGCGTTACCCCCCAGGAGGGCGAGCAGTACTTC. Translated, it gives CSVTPQEGEQYF.

The V call is TRBV29-1, the J call TRBJ2-7; TRBD1 is a possible D gene (5 bases). This CDR3 contains 13 residues. In germline, CDR1 is SQVTM, CDR2 ANQGSEA. Trimming removed 4 bases from V and 0 bases from J, with 10 bases in between. CDR3 sequence reads: CSVAQGGSYEQYF. For the CDR3, the DNA is TGCAGCGTTGCGCAGGGCGGCTCCTACGAGCAGTACTTC.

The chain links TRBV5-4 to TRBJ2-3, with 10 bases lining up with TRBD2. Germline loops: CDR1 SGHNT, CDR2 YYREEE (reference sequence). V trimming: 2 bases; J trimming: 2 bases; junction bases outside the gene matches: 5. The CDR3 has 16 amino acids. This CDR3 is CASSFRAGGDTDTQYF. For the CDR3, the DNA is TGTGCCAGCAGCTTCAGAGCGGGGGGGGACACAGATACGCAGTATTTT.

This clone has a single count. The chain has TRBV5-4 and TRBJ2-1; D is undetermined. CDR1 is SGHNT and CDR2 is YYREEE in the germline V gene (reference sequence). This CDR3 contains 13 residues. Trimming stripped 8 bases from V and 0 bases from J, with 9 bases between. The CDR3 protein is CASSASSYNEQFF. In nucleotides, the CDR3 is TGTGCCAGTTCCGCGAGCTCCTACAATGAGCAGTTCTTC.